These 6 T cell receptor beta chains originate from one sample sequenced in a study of cytomegalovirus exposure and HLA in healthy donors (dated 2017 in TCRdb). Libraries were constructed by the immunoSEQ multiplex PCR assay. For the multiplex PCR, a mixture combining 60 forward primers for TCR Vbeta segments and 13 reverse primers for TCR Jbeta segments was used. TCRdb's version of the immuneACCESS table is confined to in-frame rearrangements and falls short of the full clone set. An unresolved V gene accounts for under half of the shortfall where checked; the remainder is of unknown origin. In this sample the table shows 55,000 or so clones, just under 85% of which occur a single time. 2.9% of the sample goes to the ten largest clones. Sequencing was performed on PBMCs. The source of these receptors is a man aged 45 to 65 in good health and CMV-seronegative.

The chain carries TRBV30 and TRBJ2-3; 14 bases match TRBD2. The CDR3 is made up of 17 amino acids. Germline V gene data show CDR1 as GTSNPN and CDR2 as SVGIG (reference sequence). The junction had 9 bases not matched to a gene; V was cut back by 1 base and J by 6 bases. The CDR3 reads CAWSALRTSGGRDTQYF. CDR3 nucleotides: TGTGCCTGGAGTGCCCTCCGGACTAGCGGGGGGAGGGATACGCAGTATTTT. The full variable domain, with the rest looked up from reference TRBV30 and TRBJ2-3, is SQTIHQWPATLVQPVGSPLSLECTVEGTSNPNLYWYRQAAGRGLQLLFYSVGIGQISSEVPQNLSASRPQDRQFILSSKKLLLSDSGFYLCAWSALRTSGGRDTQYFGPGTRLTVL.

The DNA for the CDR3 is TGTGCCAGTAGCGCCGTCCGAGCAGATACGCAGTATTTT. Protein product: CASSAVRADTQYF. The chain is built from TRBV19 and TRBJ2-3; no reliable D call. Trimming stripped 6 bases from V and 4 bases from J, with 11 bases between. CDR1 and CDR2 (germline): LNHDA, SQIVND (reference sequence). CDR3 length equals 13 residues.

As DNA, the CDR3 is TGTGCCAGCAGCCCACAGGGGCCACAAGAGACCCAGTACTTC. It is translated as CASSPQGPQETQYF. The rearrangement uses TRBV7-2 and TRBJ2-5, with 7 bases fitting TRBD1. J was trimmed by 2 bases and V by 5 bases; bases with no gene match: 5. The CDR3 sequence is 14 residues long. CDR1 and CDR2 from the germline V gene are SGHTA and FQGNSA.

The V gene is TRBV19, the J gene TRBJ1-2; the D gene is possibly TRBD1 (6 bases). CDR3 length equals 15 residues. Germline values: CDR1 LNHDA, CDR2 SQIVND (reference sequence). Trimming pared 2 bases from V and 8 bases from J, leaving 18 bases between. The CDR3 here is CASSIMVGAPGGYTF. CDR3 sequence (DNA): TGTGCCAGTAGTATAATGGTGGGGGCACCAGGGGGCTACACCTTC.

The CDR3 bases are TGTGCCTGGGGACAGGCCAACTATGGCTACACCTTC. Protein: CAWGQANYGYTF. V gene TRBV30 combines with J gene TRBJ1-2, with 7 nucleotides matching TRBD1. V dropped 5 bases and J dropped 2; count of bases not matched to a gene: 2. The CDR3 consists of 12 residues. CDR1 and CDR2 (germline): GTSNPN, SVGIG (reference sequence).

The chain links TRBV10-2 to TRBJ2-5; D remains ambiguous. With 9 bases removed from V and 5 bases from J, the gap between germline ends came to 10 bases. The CDR3 covers 11 residues. Germline values: CDR1 WSHSY, CDR2 SAAADI. DNA for the CDR3: TGCGCCAGTTATACCCGGGAGACCCAGTACTTC. It encodes CASYTRETQYF.